This is a list of T cell receptor beta chains from one sample in a study of T cell repertoires in cytomegalovirus infection. These TCRs' antigens remain unknown. From the reads, TCRdb called clonotypes with MiXCR, one entry per CDR3 protein. In the table there are tens of thousands of distinct CDR3 sequences, around 20% of which are singletons. The input for sequencing was CD8+ T cells from cultured PBMCs, taken from culture after CMV antigen stimulation. Every receptor here comes from a human donor in good health (CMV status not recorded). Some clones in this sample may be carry-over from other donors' samples. The CDR3 runs from the conserved cysteine through the conserved F or W. A D gene is named only where the DNA matches it firmly. Rows give clone size only sometimes, using once, few, many, or a class for an expanded clone.

J: TRBJ2-3
V: TRBV4-3
D: TRBD2
size: many
DNA: TGCGCCAGCAGCCAAGAGCTAGCGGGGGACACAGATACGCAGTATTTT
CDR3: CASSQELAGDTDTQYF

J: TRBJ2-7
V: TRBV7-9
D: TRBD1
size: NA
DNA: TGTGCCAGCAGCTTTGAGGGACAGGCATCCTACGAGCAGTACTTC
CDR3: CASSFEGQASYEQYF

J: TRBJ1-4
V: TRBV7-6
D: TRBD1
size: NA
DNA: TGTGCCAGCAGCTTAACCCGGACAGGAGGCGAAAAACTGTTTTTT
CDR3: CASSLTRTGGEKLFF

J: TRBJ2-7
V: TRBV15
D: TRBD1
size: NA
DNA: TGTGCCACCAGCAGTGCTGACAGGGGGCGATACGAGCAGTACTTC
CDR3: CATSSADRGRYEQYF

J: TRBJ2-1
V: TRBV15
D: NA
size: NA
DNA: TGTGCCACCAGCAGAGACAGGGAGCTCAATGAGCAGTTCTTC
CDR3: CATSRDRELNEQFF

J: TRBJ1-2
V: TRBV6-2/TRBV6-3
D: NA
size: NA
DNA: TGTGCCAGCAGTCACTTAATGGACCCATCAGGCTACACCTTC
CDR3: CASSHLMDPSGYTF

J: TRBJ2-3
V: TRBV6-2/TRBV6-3
D: NA
size: NA
DNA: TGTGCCAGCAGTTACTTTGCGGGGAGGTTCACAGATACGCAGTATTTT
CDR3: CASSYFAGRFTDTQYF

J: TRBJ2-3
V: TRBV5-1
D: TRBD1
size: few
DNA: TGCGCCAGCAGCTTGGGCCCCGGGACAGACTTTAGCACAGATACGCAGTATTTT
CDR3: CASSLGPGTDFSTDTQYF

J: TRBJ2-3
V: TRBV6-1
D: NA
size: few
DNA: TGTGCCAGCAGTGAAGGGTTTTTCCTCGCCAGCACAGATACGCAGTATTTT
CDR3: CASSEGFFLASTDTQYF

J: TRBJ2-2
V: TRBV7-6
D: TRBD2
size: few
DNA: TGTGCCAGCAGCTTAAGGGCGGGGGGGCCGAACACCGGGGAGCTGTTTTTT
CDR3: CASSLRAGGPNTGELFF

J: TRBJ2-1
V: TRBV19
D: TRBD2
size: few
DNA: TGTGCCAGTAGTACTTCAGCGGGGATTTACAATGAGCAGTTCTTC
CDR3: CASSTSAGIYNEQFF

J: TRBJ2-1
V: TRBV11-2
D: TRBD1
size: NA
DNA: TGTGCCAGCAGTCCCGACAGGGACAATGAGCAGTTCTTC
CDR3: CASSPDRDNEQFF

J: TRBJ2-6
V: TRBV27
D: TRBD1
size: few
DNA: TGTGCCAGCAGTTTGACCCGGACAGGTGCCTCTGGGGCCAACGTCCTGACTTTC
CDR3: CASSLTRTGASGANVLTF

J: TRBJ2-7
V: TRBV12-3/TRBV12-4
D: NA
size: NA
DNA: TGTGCCAGCAGTTTTGGGCGGACCTACGAGCAGTACTTC
CDR3: CASSFGRTYEQYF

J: TRBJ1-1
V: TRBV19
D: TRBD1
size: few
DNA: TGTGCCAGTAGTATCCGGACAGGGGGTACTGAAGCTTTCTTT
CDR3: CASSIRTGGTEAFF

J: TRBJ1-2
V: TRBV7-2
D: NA
size: NA
DNA: TGTGCCAGTCGAGGCCAGGGCGACTATGGCTACACCTTC
CDR3: CASRGQGDYGYTF

J: TRBJ2-7
V: TRBV7-9
D: NA
size: few
DNA: TGTGCCAGCACCTCTCAAGGCAGGGACGAGCAGTACTTC
CDR3: CASTSQGRDEQYF

J: TRBJ2-3
V: TRBV7-9
D: NA
size: NA
DNA: TGTGCCAGCAGTTCTAGCACAGATACGCAGTATTTT
CDR3: CASSSSTDTQYF

J: TRBJ1-1
V: TRBV9
D: NA
size: few
DNA: TGTGCCAGCAGCCCCGAGTTTGGGAGCACTGAAGCTTTCTTT
CDR3: CASSPEFGSTEAFF

J: TRBJ1-1
V: TRBV7-3
D: TRBD1
size: NA
DNA: TGTGCCAGCAGCTTAGGGACAGAGGAATCAGCTTTCTTT
CDR3: CASSLGTEESAFF

J: TRBJ1-1
V: TRBV14
D: NA
size: NA
DNA: TGTGCCAGCAGCCAAGATAAGGGTAAGGCGCTGAACACTGAAGCTTTCTTT
CDR3: CASSQDKGKALNTEAFF

J: TRBJ2-1
V: TRBV19
D: TRBD2
size: NA
DNA: TGTGCCAGTAGTACCCGGACTAGCGGGGGGGCCCTTGAGCAGTTCTTC
CDR3: CASSTRTSGGALEQFF

J: TRBJ1-1
V: TRBV29-1
D: NA
size: many
DNA: TGCAGCGTCCCGGGGGCAGCGAACACTGAAGCTTTCTTT
CDR3: CSVPGAANTEAFF

J: TRBJ1-5
V: TRBV28
D: NA
size: NA
DNA: TGTGCCAGCAGCCCGGACTATACAAACGAGGAGCCCCAGCATTTT
CDR3: CASSPDYTNEEPQHF

J: TRBJ1-1
V: TRBV7-8
D: NA
size: NA
DNA: TGTGCCAGCAGCCCAACCAACACTGAAGCTTTCTTT
CDR3: CASSPTNTEAFF

J: TRBJ1-1
V: TRBV25-1
D: NA
size: few
DNA: TGTGCCAGCAGTGACCCGCGGAGGGATGGGAACACTGAAGCTTTCTTT
CDR3: CASSDPRRDGNTEAFF

J: TRBJ2-5
V: TRBV27
D: TRBD1
size: NA
DNA: TGTGCCAGCAGTACCGGGACAGGGGTAGGCCAAGAGACCCAGTACTTC
CDR3: CASSTGTGVGQETQYF

J: TRBJ2-5
V: TRBV7-9
D: TRBD2
size: many
DNA: TGTGCCAGCAGCCCCCGCGGTCGGGAGGTGGGAGAGACCCAGTACTTC
CDR3: CASSPRGREVGETQYF

J: TRBJ2-7
V: TRBV6-2/TRBV6-3
D: NA
size: few
DNA: TGTGCCAGCAGTTACGGGACACCATACGAGCAGTACTTC
CDR3: CASSYGTPYEQYF

J: TRBJ2-1
V: TRBV5-4
D: NA
size: few
DNA: TGTGCCAGCAGCGAGGTAAGCGGATCGTGGTACAATGAGCAGTTCTTC
CDR3: CASSEVSGSWYNEQFF

J: TRBJ2-7
V: TRBV4-1
D: TRBD1
size: few
DNA: TGCGCCAGCAGCCCTAATCCGGGACAGGGCTCGCGTGAGCAGTACTTC
CDR3: CASSPNPGQGSREQYF

J: TRBJ2-7
V: TRBV28
D: NA
size: NA
DNA: TGTGCCAGCAGTTTCGGGGCTCTCTCCTACGAGCAGTACTTC
CDR3: CASSFGALSYEQYF

J: TRBJ2-7
V: TRBV15
D: NA
size: few
DNA: TGTGCCACCAGCCCTTGGACAGCCACAATTTACGAGCAGTACTTC
CDR3: CATSPWTATIYEQYF

J: TRBJ2-7
V: TRBV28
D: TRBD2
size: NA
DNA: TGTGCCAGCAGTTTACCGCGGGAGGCCCACGAGCAGTACTTC
CDR3: CASSLPREAHEQYF

J: TRBJ2-1
V: TRBV24-1
D: TRBD1
size: NA
DNA: TGTGCCACCAGTGATTTCGGACAGGGGGGAAATGAGCAGTTCTTC
CDR3: CATSDFGQGGNEQFF

J: TRBJ2-1
V: TRBV19
D: TRBD1
size: NA
DNA: TGTGCCAGTAGTATAGGGGCAGGGGGCAACAATGAGCAGTTCTTC
CDR3: CASSIGAGGNNEQFF

J: TRBJ2-1
V: TRBV7-3
D: TRBD2
size: NA
DNA: TGTGCCAGCAGCTTAAGGGTCGGGGCCGGAGGCAGCGGGAGGGCCCCCAGCTCCTACAATGAGCAGTTCTTC
CDR3: CASSLRVGAGGSGRAPSSYNEQFF

J: TRBJ2-7
V: TRBV6-7
D: NA
size: NA
DNA: TGTGCCAGCAGTTCCGGAGGACAGAAGTACTCCTACGAGCAGTACTTC
CDR3: CASSSGGQKYSYEQYF

J: TRBJ2-7
V: TRBV27
D: NA
size: few
DNA: TGTGCCAGCAGGGATACCGGGACAAGCTACGAGCAGTACTTC
CDR3: CASRDTGTSYEQYF

J: TRBJ2-2
V: TRBV7-2
D: NA
size: NA
DNA: TGTGCCAGCAGCTTCAAGCACGGAGGCTCCTACACCGGGGAGCTGTTTTTT
CDR3: CASSFKHGGSYTGELFF

J: TRBJ2-3
V: TRBV4-2
D: NA
size: NA
DNA: TGTGCCAGCAGCCAGAGGGGCCGTACGCAGTATTTT
CDR3: CASSQRGRTQYF

J: TRBJ1-1
V: TRBV7-8
D: TRBD1
size: few
DNA: TGTGCCAGCAGCAGGAGTTTACAGGGGAGAACTGAAGCTTTCTTT
CDR3: CASSRSLQGRTEAFF

J: TRBJ1-5
V: TRBV12-3/TRBV12-4
D: NA
size: few
DNA: TGTGCCAGCAGTGGTGAGGATCAGCCCCAGCATTTT
CDR3: CASSGEDQPQHF

J: TRBJ1-6
V: TRBV5-1
D: NA
size: NA
DNA: TGCGCCAGCAGCTTGAAGCCTCTGGGGGAGGATGGTGTTGGTAATTCACCCCTCCACTTT
CDR3: CASSLKPLGEDGVGNSPLHF